This TCR beta chain was recovered during a study of T cell responses to AZD1222 COVID-19 vaccine. Study-wide points: Targeting of unmutated variant regions was reportedly seen in nearly half of spike-specific TCRs. Repertoires were sampled only after the peak T cell response.

A note on this clone: The antigen is not known.

Profiled with immunoSEQ multiplex PCR; TCRdb holds only in-frame clones, not every one. The sample shows roughly 150,000 clones, 80% to 95% of them seen only once. Germline CDR1 reads LGHDT; CDR2 reads YNNKEL (reference sequence). There are 13 residues in the CDR3. The V and J ends lost 2 bases and 11 bases respectively, with 10 bases between them. This clonotype originated in an adult in good health. The chain joins TRBV3-1 (or the pseudogene TRBV3-2) to TRBJ1-6; D is undetermined. The sample was peripheral blood, taken on day 0 of AZD1222 vaccination. The CDR3 nucleotides are TGTGCCAGCAGCCAATCAATCTCTCCACCCCTCCACTTT. This translates into CASSQSISPPLHF.